This TCR beta chain stems from a study of cytomegalovirus exposure and HLA in healthy donors. Looking at the study overall: Falling in the Caucasian-associated ancestry cluster were about 80% of around 370 genotyped donors. Study-wide points: A cluster of highly shared sequence variants was likely a sequencing artifact. Some TCR beta chains (164 of them) were listed as cytomegalovirus-associated.

This clone was counted a few times. Antigen specificity is unknown. Use of 60 Vbeta and 13 Jbeta primers characterized the PCR. TCRdb's copy holds only in-frame clones and misses some; the assay was immunoSEQ multiplex PCR. The sample has approximately 120,000 clones, 76% seen once. CDR3 length equals 14 residues. The germline V gene encodes CDR1 LNHDA and CDR2 SQIVND (reference sequence). Unmatched junction bases numbered 6, after V lost 6 bases and J lost 9 bases. Sequencing was performed on PBMCs. This clonotype was obtained from a man aged 45-60 years in good health and CMV-seronegative. The chain has TRBV19 and TRBJ1-6; TRBD1 matches 9 bases. The CDR3 reads CASSIGTGTSPLHF. The CDR3 nucleotides are TGTGCCAGTAGCATTGGGACAGGGACTTCACCCCTCCACTTT.